These 9 T cell receptor beta chains share one sample of origin, sequenced in a study of cytomegalovirus exposure and HLA in healthy donors. PCR amplification relied on 60 Vbeta primers (plus 13 Jbeta primers). Clones were sequenced by immunoSEQ multiplex PCR, and TCRdb holds only the in-frame ones, with some missing. The sample yields about 130,000 clones, roughly 78% seen once. Input material: PBMCs. The receptors come from a male donor in good health and CMV-seronegative.

This clone was recorded only once. This chain links TRBV4-3 with TRBJ1-5; D is perhaps TRBD1 (5 bases). V lost 4 bases, J lost 6 bases, and 13 bases lay in between. Germline loops: CDR1 LGHNA, CDR2 YSLEER. This CDR3 has 14 residues. Written as DNA, the CDR3 is TGCGCCAGCAGCCTAAATTGGGGGGGTCAGCCCCAGCATTTT. It yields the protein CASSLNWGGQPQHF.

CDR3 nucleotides: TGTGCCAGCAGCCTTTCGAGGGCGGGGGAGACCCAGTACTTC. It codes for CASSLSRAGETQYF. The chain couples TRBV11-2 to TRBJ2-5, with D maybe TRBD2 (6 bases). CDR1 and CDR2 (germline): SGHAT, FQNNGV. The CDR3 contains 14 residues. V lost 5 bases to trimming and J lost 5 bases, with 15 bases between them.

The gene calls are TRBV5-4 and TRBJ2-2; 11 positions agree with TRBD2. CDR1 and CDR2 from the germline V gene are SGHNT and YYREEE (reference sequence). Trimming cost V 0 bases and J 6 bases; bases outside gene matches: 7. The CDR3 runs 17 residues. DNA of the CDR3: TGTGCCAGCAGCTTGGGACTAGCGGGACGCGGCGCCGGGGAGCTGTTTTTT. It yields the protein CASSLGLAGRGAGELFF.

The chain joins TRBV27 to TRBJ1-2, with 10 bases that match TRBD1. Germline V gene data show CDR1 as MNHEY and CDR2 as SMNVEV (reference sequence). This CDR3 spans 16 amino acids. Germline trimming cut 4 bases from V and 4 bases from J; bases unmatched to any gene: 9. The CDR3 nucleotides are TGTGCCAGCAGTTCTCGGACAGGGGGTTCTTTCTATGGCTACACCTTC. Translating gives CASSSRTGGSFYGYTF.

This clone was counted between two and nine times. The rearrangement joins TRBV6-1 to TRBJ1-2; D is unclear. This CDR3 comprises 15 residues. The germline V gene encodes CDR1 MNHNS and CDR2 SASEGT. With 2 bases removed from V and 2 bases from J, the gap between germline ends came to 12 bases. The CDR3 region has the DNA TGTGCCAGCAGTGAACAGGCGGGCCCCAACTATGGCTACACCTTC. This encodes CASSEQAGPNYGYTF.

This clone has only a few counts. J is TRBJ1-1 and V is TRBV7-9; TRBD1 might be the D (6 bases). This CDR3 comprises 16 residues. Germline CDR1 is SEHNR and CDR2 is FQNEAQ (reference sequence). Trimming stripped 5 bases from V and 0 bases from J, with 16 bases between. CDR3 bases: TGTGCCAGCAGCCCCCGGGACAAGGAATTGAACACTGAAGCTTTCTTT. Protein: CASSPRDKELNTEAFF. Together with reference TRBV7-9 and TRBJ1-1, the CDR3 gives the full variable domain: DTGVSQNPRHKITKRGQNVTFRCDPISEHNRLYWYRQTLGQGPEFLTYFQNEAQLEKSRLLSDRFSAERPKGSFSTLEIQRTEQGDSAMYLCASSPRDKELNTEAFFGQGTRLTVV.

Only a few counts were recorded for this clone. This rearrangement joins TRBV7-6 to TRBJ2-2; TRBD2 aligns across 13 bases. V gave up 5 bases and J gave up 0 bases; unmatched junction bases: 6. Germline V gene lookup returns CDR1 SGHVS and CDR2 FNYEAQ. CDR3 length equals 18 residues. CDR3 DNA: TGTGCCAGCAGCCCGGGACTAGCGGGATTTTCGAACACCGGGGAGCTGTTTTTT. Its translation is CASSPGLAGFSNTGELFF. Full variable domain (outside the CDR3, taken from reference TRBV7-6 and TRBJ2-2): GAGVSQSPRYKVTKRGQDVALRCDPISGHVSLYWYRQALGQGPEFLTYFNYEAQQDKSGLPNDRFSAERPEGSISTLTIQRTEQRDSAMYRCASSPGLAGFSNTGELFFGEGSRLTVL.

J is TRBJ2-3 and V is TRBV5-1; D might be TRBD2 (5 bases). Germline V gives CDR1 SGHRS, CDR2 YFSETQ. This CDR3 is 13 amino acids long. The V and J ends lost 4 bases and 4 bases respectively, with 10 bases between them. The CDR3 DNA follows: TGCGCCAGCAGCCCGGAACTAGCAGATACGCAGTATTTT. Protein: CASSPELADTQYF.

This clone has just a few counts. This sequence joins TRBV6-1 and TRBJ1-2, with 7 nucleotides matching TRBD1. V shed 3 bases and J 4 bases; nucleotides not matched to a gene: 11. The CDR3 has 16 amino acids. Per germline, CDR1 MNHNS and CDR2 SASEGT. DNA for the CDR3: TGTGCCAGCAGTGAGCCTGGGCGACAGGGAGGCTATGGCTACACCTTC. It translates to CASSEPGRQGGYGYTF.